A selection of T cell receptor beta chains follows, all from one sample in a study of Graves' ophthalmopathy and Graves' hyperthyroidism. TCRdb analysed the multiplex PCR reads with MiXCR anew, one entry per CDR3 protein. The repertoire has more than 1,000,000 distinct CDR3 sequences, roughly two fifths of them found once; the top ten carry around 10%. Sequencing was done on a sample of peripheral blood or thyroid tissue (not recorded which). The source is an adult man with Graves' hyperthyroidism. Each CDR3 is given with its conserved first and last residue. A D gene is named only where the DNA matches it firmly. Clone size is shown for a subset of rows, as once, few, many or a class of expanded clone.

V,size,D,J,CDR3,DNA
TRBV10-3,.,TRBD1,TRBJ1-1,CAIRPQGGNTEAFF,TGTGCCATCAGGCCACAGGGGGGAAACACTGAAGCTTTCTTT
TRBV12-3/TRBV12-4,many,TRBD1,TRBJ2-7,CASSSGQGAVEQYF,TGTGCCAGCAGTTCCGGACAGGGGGCGGTCGAGCAGTACTTC
TRBV5-1,many,.,TRBJ2-2,CASSLHRGTGELFF,TGCGCCAGCAGCTTGCATCGTGGTACCGGGGAGCTGTTTTTT
TRBV25-1,many,TRBD1,TRBJ2-7,CASSELRGQGNVVQYF,TGTGCCAGCAGTGAATTAAGAGGACAGGGTAATGTAGTGCAGTACTTC
TRBV9,.,.,TRBJ2-6,CASSVGSGGGANVLTF,TGTGCCAGCAGCGTAGGATCGGGCGGTGGGGCCAACGTCCTGACTTTC
TRBV24-1,once,.,TRBJ2-7,CATSEPPGGDYEQYF,TGTGCCACCAGTGAGCCACCGGGCGGAGACTACGAGCAGTACTTC
TRBV4-3,many,.,TRBJ1-4,CASSLNWEKLFF,TGCGCCAGCAGCCTCAATTGGGAAAAACTGTTTTTT
TRBV12-3/TRBV12-4,many,.,TRBJ2-7,CASRRRDFEQYF,TGTGCCAGCAGACGGCGAGACTTCGAGCAGTACTTC
TRBV6-5,.,.,TRBJ2-7,CASSYHWSYEQYF,TGTGCCAGCAGTTACCACTGGTCCTACGAGCAGTACTTC
TRBV5-6,many,TRBD1,TRBJ1-2,CASSLDRGDGYTF,TGTGCCAGCAGCTTGGACAGGGGTGATGGCTACACCTTC
TRBV20-1,.,TRBD1,TRBJ1-2,CSASISGTGEVGYTF,TGCAGTGCCTCTATCTCCGGGACAGGGGAGGTTGGCTACACCTTC
TRBV7-8,.,TRBD2,TRBJ2-7,CATNRGGSSYEQYF,TGTGCCACCAACCGGGGGGGTAGCTCCTACGAGCAGTACTTC
TRBV5-1,many,TRBD2,TRBJ2-7,CASSPEGLGGYEQYF,TGCGCCAGCAGCCCCGAGGGACTAGGTGGATACGAGCAGTACTTC
TRBV30,.,.,TRBJ2-5,CAWSVLVGETQYF,TGTGCCTGGAGTGTACTCGTGGGCGAGACCCAGTACTTC
TRBV10-3,.,.,TRBJ1-6,CAISPRGGGSPLHF,TGTGCCATCAGTCCAAGGGGAGGCGGTTCACCCCTCCACTTT
TRBV4-1,few,.,TRBJ1-6,CASSQSHRVPSNSPLHF,TGCGCCAGCAGCCAATCCCACAGGGTCCCCTCGAATTCACCCCTCCACTTT
TRBV19,many,TRBD1,TRBJ2-7,CASSIPGQGNEQYF,TGTGCCAGTAGTATTCCGGGACAGGGGAACGAGCAGTACTTC
TRBV9,few,.,TRBJ1-3,CASSLRGGHSGNTIYF,TGTGCCAGCAGCTTACGGGGCGGACACTCTGGAAACACCATATATTTT
TRBV20-1,many,.,TRBJ2-7,CSARAAQGPAREQYF,TGCAGTGCTAGAGCCGCTCAGGGGCCTGCTCGTGAGCAGTACTTC
TRBV7-9,few,.,TRBJ2-3,CASSLGRADTQYF,TGTGCCAGCAGCTTAGGAAGGGCAGATACGCAGTATTTT
TRBV29-1,many,.,TRBJ2-7,CSAQLQNSYEQYF,TGCAGCGCTCAATTACAAAACTCCTACGAGCAGTACTTC
TRBV15,.,TRBD1,TRBJ2-7,CATSHILTGTGGRREQYF,TGTGCCACCAGCCATATACTGACCGGGACAGGGGGCCGCCGGGAGCAGTACTTC
TRBV14,few,.,TRBJ2-7,CASSRARNGPYF,TGTGCCAGCAGCCGGGCCCGAAATGGTCCTTACTTC
TRBV20-1,once,.,TRBJ2-6,CSASRRGGGNVLTF,TGCAGTGCTAGCCGGAGGGGGGGGGGCAACGTCCTGACTTTC
TRBV12-3/TRBV12-4,.,TRBD2,TRBJ2-6,CASSSGLAIASGANVLTF,TGTGCCAGCAGTTCGGGACTAGCAATCGCCTCTGGGGCCAACGTCCTGACTTTC
TRBV7-9,many,TRBD2,TRBJ2-5,CASSFPGSGRTTQYF,TGTGCCAGCAGCTTTCCCGGAAGCGGGAGAACGACCCAGTACTTC
TRBV12-3/TRBV12-4,.,.,TRBJ1-5,CASSFGQTDQPQHF,TGTGCCAGCAGTTTCGGACAGACAGATCAGCCCCAGCATTTT
TRBV19,many,.,TRBJ1-6,CASSISWEKPLHF,TGTGCCAGTAGTATTTCTTGGGAAAAACCCCTCCACTTT
TRBV7-2,many,TRBD1,TRBJ2-5,CASSHDRGAMETQYF,TGTGCCAGCAGCCATGACAGGGGCGCGATGGAGACCCAGTACTTC